Sequencing of this T cell receptor (beta chain) was carried out in a study of blood T cell repertoires in COVID-19. Overall study: Material from acute and convalescent COVID-19 was sourced from the United States, Italy and Spain. Sample material is recorded as cDNA or gDNA derived from T cells, B-cell-depleted T cells, or PBMCs.

Original processing methods: The assay estimated nucleated cells by amplifying reference gene primers. Data came from immunoSEQ multiplex PCR; TCRdb stores just in-frame clones and leaves some out. V and J calls and clone size are as listed in that table; D and trimming were resolved from the DNA. The sample carries around 260,000 clones, approximately 86% recorded once. CDR3 length: 21 amino acids. This receptor was obtained from a man aged 25 to 40 with active or convalescent COVID-19. Sequenced material: peripheral blood. The chain has TRBV21-1 and TRBJ2-3; the table calls TRBD2, which could not be checked here. TRBV21-1 is termed a pseudogene. CDR3 nucleotides: TGTGCCAGCAGCTACCTGGGGGTAGCGGGTTTTCCCCCCCCACACACAGATACGCAGTATTTT. The encoded protein is CASSYLGVAGFPPPHTDTQYF.